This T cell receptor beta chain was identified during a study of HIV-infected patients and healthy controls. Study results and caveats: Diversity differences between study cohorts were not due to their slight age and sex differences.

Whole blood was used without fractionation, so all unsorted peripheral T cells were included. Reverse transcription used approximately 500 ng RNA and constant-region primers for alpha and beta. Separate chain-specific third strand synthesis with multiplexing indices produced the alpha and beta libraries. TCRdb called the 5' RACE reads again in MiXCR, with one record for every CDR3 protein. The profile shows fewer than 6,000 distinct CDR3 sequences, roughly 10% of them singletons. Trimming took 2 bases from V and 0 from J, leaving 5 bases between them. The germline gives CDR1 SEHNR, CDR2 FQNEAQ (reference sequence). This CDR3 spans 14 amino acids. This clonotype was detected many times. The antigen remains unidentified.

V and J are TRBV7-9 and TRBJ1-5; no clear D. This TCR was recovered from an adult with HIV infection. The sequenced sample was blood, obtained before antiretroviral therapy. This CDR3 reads CASSLSDSNQPQHF. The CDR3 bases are TGTGCCAGCAGCTTAAGCGATAGCAATCAGCCCCAGCATTTT. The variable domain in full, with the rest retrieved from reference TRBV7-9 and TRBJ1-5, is DTGVSQNPRHKITKRGQNVTFRCDPISEHNRLYWYRQTLGQGPEFLTYFQNEAQLEKSRLLSDRFSAERPKGSFSTLEIQRTEQGDSAMYLCASSLSDSNQPQHFGDGTRLSIL.